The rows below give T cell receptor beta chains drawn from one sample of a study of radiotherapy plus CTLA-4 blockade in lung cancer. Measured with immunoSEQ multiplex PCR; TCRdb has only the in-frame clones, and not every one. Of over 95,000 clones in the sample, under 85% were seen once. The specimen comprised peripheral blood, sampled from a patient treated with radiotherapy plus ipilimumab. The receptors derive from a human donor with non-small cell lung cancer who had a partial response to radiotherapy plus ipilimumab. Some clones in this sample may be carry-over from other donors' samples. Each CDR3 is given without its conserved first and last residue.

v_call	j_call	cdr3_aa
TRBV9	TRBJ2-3	ASSVVSSGATDTQY
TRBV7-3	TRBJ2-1	ASSPWGTSVYNEQF
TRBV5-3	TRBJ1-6	ARSFRDSPLH
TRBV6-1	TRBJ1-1	ASGDTFEAF
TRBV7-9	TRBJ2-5	ASSRRLDGHGEETQY
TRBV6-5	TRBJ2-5	ASRTGGLETQY
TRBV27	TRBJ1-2	ASSLKRQGYGYT
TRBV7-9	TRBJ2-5	ASSFFAGGETQY
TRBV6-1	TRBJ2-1	ASSEALGLAGFEQF
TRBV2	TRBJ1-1	ASSVRWGDTEAF
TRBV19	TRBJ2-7	ASRTSGRLSYEQY
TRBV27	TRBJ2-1	ASSPRTSGRWQF
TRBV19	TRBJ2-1	ASSNPGDYNEQF
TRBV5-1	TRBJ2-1	ASSPASGGANEQF
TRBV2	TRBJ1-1	ASRVRGGMNTEAF
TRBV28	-	ASSGQGASYEQY